This note documents a single T cell receptor beta chain sequence. The antigen remains unidentified. These data come from a study of CD8 T cells in Susac syndrome. Study-wide points: The study conceded that relatively few individuals underwent its TCR sequencing and HLA analysis.

The CDR3 runs to 14 residues. Trimming took 7 bases from V and 2 from J, leaving 15 bases between them. Looked up from germline, CDR1 is MNHEY and CDR2 is SMNVEV (reference sequence). With random hexamers, 0.5 to 1 ug RNA was reverse transcribed. TCRdb independently ran MiXCR on the immunoSEQ multiplex PCR reads; one entry per CDR3 protein. Here the sample spans over 300,000 distinct CDR3 sequences, about 92% being singletons. Source material: CD4+ T cells from PBMCs. The origin of this receptor is a human donor with multiple sclerosis. The chain couples TRBV27 to TRBJ2-7, with D possibly matching TRBD2 (5 bases). The CDR3 reads CASTPGGSTYEQYF. DNA for the CDR3: TGTGCCAGCACTCCCGGAGGTTCAACCTACGAGCAGTACTTC.